This TCR beta chain stems from a study of Graves' ophthalmopathy and Graves' hyperthyroidism (dated by TCRdb to the late 2010s). With respect to the entire study: Peripheral blood samples were taken at the time of initial diagnosis, before any treatment was given. The study used TCR beta repertoire signatures to distinguish Graves' ophthalmopathy from Graves' hyperthyroidism and to predict progression to ophthalmopathy. In total, over 130 blood samples were TCR-sequenced: 40 to 45 ophthalmopathy, under 80 hyperthyroidism and some 17 hyperthyroidism-to-ophthalmopathy patients. To explore V-J signatures that separate ophthalmopathy from hyperthyroidism, a discovery set of about a hundred patients was enrolled, consisting of 40 to 45 with ophthalmopathy and approximately 60 with stable hyperthyroidism. An independent validation cohort was composed of around 19 hyperthyroidism patients and around 16 patients who later progressed from hyperthyroidism to ophthalmopathy. In about six hyperthyroidism patients, the T-cell repertoires found in thyroid tissue were compared with those found in blood. Once sampling was done, hyperthyroidism patients were given methimazole at a starting dose of 30 mg daily, while ophthalmopathy patients were given high-dose intravenous methylprednisolone.

For repertoire sequencing, the TCR beta CDR3 regions were amplified from RNA transcripts. The first round of RT-PCR was done with HTBI primers and the Qiagen OneStep RT-PCR kit, and was followed by a second round of multiplex PCR, then size selection and purification. Libraries were sequenced on an Illumina HiSeq2000 using paired-end 100 bp reads. Regarding the original processing steps: SOAPnuke was used for read processing, and reads with adapters, uncalled bases, a mean Phred below 15, or no exact constant-primer or identifier match were discarded. COPE v1.2.5 was used to merge the high-quality paired reads. Clonotypes were defined as unique nucleotide sequences and were aligned to IMGT TRB V, D and J references using MiTCR v1.1. The analysis was limited to V-J combinations with a frequency above 0.0001, which together covered 98% to 99.2% of repertoires. For each V-J combination, a TCR clonal expansion and chaos score was defined as the ratio of F50 clonal expansion to chaos observed in the TCRdist matrix. Welch's t-statistics and random forest were used to reduce the features to some 13 V-J combinations, which were then used as input to a naive Bayes classifier. The Morisita-Horn index was used to measure how similar the thyroid and blood repertoires were. The raw public reads went through TCRdb reprocessing: fastp at Q25, MiXCR clone calling, in-frame beta chains kept. Rows matching on CDR3 protein sequence are summarized as one entry with the most common DNA and genes. These V and J calls rely on TCRdb rather than the paper's analysis. For this sample the table gives 660,000 or so distinct CDR3 sequences, of which 35% to 50% were detected only once. The top ten hold more than 3% of the sample.

This clonotype was detected ten times or more. The antigen it binds to is not known. Per-base qualities were not stored, and no clone one base away is much larger. V is pared back by 7 bases and J by 0 bases, with 13 bases lying between the germline termini. According to the germline V gene, CDR1 reads SNHLY and CDR2 reads FYNNEI. The CDR3 covers 15 residues, taking in both the cysteine and the phenylalanine. The CDR3 DNA has 45 bases and is translated from base 1. Patients with ophthalmopathy had moderately to severely active disease, with a Clinical Activity Score of 3 or more, a NOSPECS grade of 4 or more, and a disease duration of less than 3 months. Anyone with other autoimmune diseases, uncontrolled infections, pregnancy or lactation was excluded from the study. Diagnosis was based on clinical symptoms, serum thyroxine, TRAb, thyroid ultrasound and orbital computed tomography. Using Ficoll-Paque density gradient centrifugation, PBMCs were isolated from less than 13 ml of fresh peripheral blood. Total RNA was extracted with Trizol reagent and quality-checked on an Agilent 2100 Bioanalyzer.

Summary of the overall study and its limitations: No statistical method was used to predetermine the sample size, and group allocation was not hidden from the investigators. Among expanded thyroid clonotypes with frequency above 0.001, most also showed up in blood, which suggests that blood repertoires may reflect the thyroid immune response. In cross-validation, the 13-signature model distinguished ophthalmopathy from stable hyperthyroidism with approximately 90% sensitivity and about 84% specificity, and in the test set the corresponding values were roughly 80% and 76%. In validation, the model predicted ophthalmopathy progression with more than 55% sensitivity and roughly 72% specificity; 12 predicted patients were CT-confirmed with GO in a median of approximately six months.

The chain employs TRBV2 and TRBJ1-5; 6 matching bases give a weak D call of TRBD1. The sequenced sample was peripheral blood. The sequence derives from an adult man with Graves' ophthalmopathy. The bases read TGTGCCAGCAATATACAGGGTTATAGCAATCAGCCCCAGCATTTT. This translates into CASNIQGYSNQPQHF.